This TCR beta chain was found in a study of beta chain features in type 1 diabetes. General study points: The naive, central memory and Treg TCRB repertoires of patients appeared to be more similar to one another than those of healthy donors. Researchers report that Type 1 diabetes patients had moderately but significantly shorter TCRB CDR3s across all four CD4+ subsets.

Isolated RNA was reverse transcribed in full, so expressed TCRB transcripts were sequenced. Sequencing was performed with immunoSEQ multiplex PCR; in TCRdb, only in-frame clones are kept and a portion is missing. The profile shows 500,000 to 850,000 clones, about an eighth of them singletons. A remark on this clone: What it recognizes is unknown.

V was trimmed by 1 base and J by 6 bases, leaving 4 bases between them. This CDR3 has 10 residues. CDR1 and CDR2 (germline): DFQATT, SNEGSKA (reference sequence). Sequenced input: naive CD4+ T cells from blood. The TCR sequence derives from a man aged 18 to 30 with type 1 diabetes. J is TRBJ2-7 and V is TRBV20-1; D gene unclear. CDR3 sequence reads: CSARGAEQYF. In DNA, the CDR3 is TGCAGTGCTAGAGGGGCCGAGCAGTACTTC.